This T cell receptor (beta chain) was captured by sequencing in a study of cytomegalovirus exposure and HLA in healthy donors. Overall study results and limits: Later, an analysis found that TCR clusters from the first cohort tended to co-occur in the roughly 110 validation repertoires.

The V and J ends lost 4 bases and 0 bases respectively, with 9 bases between them. The CDR3 extends over 14 amino acids. From germline, CDR1 is SGHRS and CDR2 YFSETQ. Worth noting for this clone: Antigen unknown.

The repertoire was sequenced with immunoSEQ multiplex PCR; TCRdb's copy has only in-frame clones and lacks some. Of a few hundred thousand clones detected, roughly 90% appear once; the ten largest clones hold 0.75% to 0.85%. The specimen was PBMCs. V usage is TRBV5-1 and J usage is TRBJ2-3; D not resolved. This clonotype originated in a woman younger than 35 in good health and CMV-seronegative. This CDR3 reads CASSLTGSTDTQYF. The CDR3 bases are TGCGCCAGCAGCCTAACCGGTAGCACAGATACGCAGTATTTT.